Listed below are T cell receptor beta chains from one sample, sequenced in a study of identical twins. TCRdb independently ran MiXCR on the 5' RACE reads; one entry per CDR3 protein. Here the sample spans about 200,000 distinct CDR3 sequences, around 8% being singletons. These data also featured in a second study, about yellow fever vaccine responses in identical twins.

Sequenced sample: memory (CD45RO+) T cells sorted from blood. These receptors were obtained from a woman aged 18 to 35 in good health. CDR3s leave out the opening cysteine and the closing phenylalanine or tryptophan.

13	TRBV20-1	TRBJ1-4	SARPLTDVGEKLF
13	TRBV6-1	TRBJ1-5	ASSGSTDSNQPQH
13	TRBV7-2	TRBJ2-2	ASSPFGTAGGELF
13	TRBV28	TRBJ1-5	ASSLRAGGPQPQH
12	TRBV3-1	TRBJ1-6	ASSQDNSRSPLH
15	TRBV6-1	TRBJ1-2	ASSEGGGAGRYYGYT
15	TRBV7-6	TRBJ2-2	ASSLLAGGGGTGELF
14	TRBV10-3	TRBJ2-2	AISDQSLVVTGELF
13	TRBV5-5	TRBJ2-7	ASSLASGPLYEQY
12	TRBV6-5	TRBJ2-3	ASSYGRSTDTQY
12	TRBV15	TRBJ2-1	ATSREPLGGEQF
12	TRBV15	TRBJ2-1	ATSRDWGVGEQF
16	TRBV7-8	TRBJ2-3	ASSLAVLAGGLTDTQY
12	TRBV9	TRBJ2-1	ASRGQGALNEQF
11	TRBV3-1	TRBJ1-4	ASSRGGLEKLF
10	TRBV29-1	TRBJ2-2	SAEGNTGELF
11	TRBV6-1	TRBJ2-7	ASSTLRADEQY
13	TRBV14	TRBJ2-7	ASSPYKGQGIQQY
14	TRBV28	TRBJ2-1	ASSSLAGGSRSEQF
11	TRBV24-1	TRBJ2-3	ATSDLVGDTQY
13	TRBV11-2	TRBJ2-7	ASSLDPPGAYEQY
11	TRBV7-2	TRBJ1-3	ASSLARGDTIY
16	TRBV5-1	TRBJ2-7	ASSLARGGTSGTYEQY
13	TRBV20-1	TRBJ2-1	SAQEGGISYNEQF
12	TRBV5-6	TRBJ2-7	ASSYRDSSYEQY
11	TRBV15	TRBJ2-7	ATSREVTYEQY